This T cell receptor (beta chain) was profiled in a study of preoperative IRX-2 immunotherapy in early breast cancer. This sample's treatment: preoperative locoregional IRX-2 cytokine immunotherapy. Preoperative locoregional IRX-2 cytokine immunotherapy was tested in the phase Ib source study. The count of this clone is one. Only in-frame clones appear in the TCRdb table, and some are missing; sequencing was by immunoSEQ multiplex PCR. This table has around 39,000 clones, around 96% appearing once. The sequencing used tumor tissue, collected after IRX-2 immunotherapy. The clonotype was recovered from a human donor with breast cancer.

CDR3 DNA: TGTGCCAGCTCACGAACCGGGCGGAATCAGCCCCAGCATTTT. This encodes CASSRTGRNQPQHF. The chain uses TRBV18 and TRBJ1-5, with D unclear. The length of the CDR3 is 14 residues. Germline V CDR1 and CDR2: KGHSH, LQKENI. Trimming removed 4 bases at V and 4 bases at J, with 11 bases between.